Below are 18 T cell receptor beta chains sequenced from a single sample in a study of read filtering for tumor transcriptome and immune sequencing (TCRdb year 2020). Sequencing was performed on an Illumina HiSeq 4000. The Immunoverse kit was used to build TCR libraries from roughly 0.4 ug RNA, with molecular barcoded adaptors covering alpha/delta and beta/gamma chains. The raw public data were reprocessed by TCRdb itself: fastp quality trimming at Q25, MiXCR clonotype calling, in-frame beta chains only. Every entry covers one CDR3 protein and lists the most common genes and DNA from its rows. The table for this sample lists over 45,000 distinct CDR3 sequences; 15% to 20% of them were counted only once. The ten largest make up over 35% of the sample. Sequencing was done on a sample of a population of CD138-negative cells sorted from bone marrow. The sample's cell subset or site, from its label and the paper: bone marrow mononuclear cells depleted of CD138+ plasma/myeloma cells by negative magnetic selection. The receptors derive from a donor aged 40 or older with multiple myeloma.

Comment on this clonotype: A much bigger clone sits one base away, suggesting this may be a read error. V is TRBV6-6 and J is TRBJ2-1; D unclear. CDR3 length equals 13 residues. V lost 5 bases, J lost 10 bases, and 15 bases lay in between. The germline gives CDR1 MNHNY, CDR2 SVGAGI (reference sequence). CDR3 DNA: TGTGCCAGCAGTATCCATTTATTGGGGGAGCAGTTCTTC. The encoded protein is CASSIHLLGEQFF.

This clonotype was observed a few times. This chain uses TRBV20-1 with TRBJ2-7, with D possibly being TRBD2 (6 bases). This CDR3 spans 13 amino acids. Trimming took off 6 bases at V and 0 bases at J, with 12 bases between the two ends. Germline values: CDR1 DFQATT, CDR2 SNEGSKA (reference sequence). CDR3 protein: CSAVAVSSYEQYF. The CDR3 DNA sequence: TGCAGTGCCGTAGCGGTGAGCTCCTACGAGCAGTACTTC.

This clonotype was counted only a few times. This CDR3 is CASIQDPGQGRQPQHF. The CDR3 nucleotides are TGTGCCAGCATCCAAGATCCGGGACAGGGGCGCCAGCCCCAGCATTTT. The V gene is TRBV11-1, the J gene TRBJ1-5; 10 nucleotides agree with TRBD1. Losses at the gene ends were 7 bases for V and 7 bases for J; bases not matched to a gene: 13. This CDR3 region has 16 residues. Germline loops: CDR1 SGHAT, CDR2 FQDESV (reference sequence).

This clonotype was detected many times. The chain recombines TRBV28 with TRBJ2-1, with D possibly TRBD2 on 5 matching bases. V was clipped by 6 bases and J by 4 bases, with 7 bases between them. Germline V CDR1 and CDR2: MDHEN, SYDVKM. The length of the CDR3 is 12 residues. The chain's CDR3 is CASSGEYNEQFF. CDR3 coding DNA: TGTGCCAGCAGCGGGGAGTACAATGAGCAGTTCTTC. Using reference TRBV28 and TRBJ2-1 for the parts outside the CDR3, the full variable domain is DVKVTQSSRYLVKRTGEKVFLECVQDMDHENMFWYRQDPGLGLRLIYFSYDVKMKEKGDIPEGYSVSREKKERFSLILESASTNQTSMYLCASSGEYNEQFFGPGTRLTVL.

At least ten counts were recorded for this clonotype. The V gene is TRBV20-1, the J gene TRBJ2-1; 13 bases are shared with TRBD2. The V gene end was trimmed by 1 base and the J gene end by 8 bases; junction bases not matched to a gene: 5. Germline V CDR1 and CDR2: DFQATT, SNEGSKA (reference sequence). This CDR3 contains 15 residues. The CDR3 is CSARAGTSGIDEQFF. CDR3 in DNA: TGCAGTGCTAGAGCCGGGACTAGCGGGATAGATGAGCAGTTCTTC.

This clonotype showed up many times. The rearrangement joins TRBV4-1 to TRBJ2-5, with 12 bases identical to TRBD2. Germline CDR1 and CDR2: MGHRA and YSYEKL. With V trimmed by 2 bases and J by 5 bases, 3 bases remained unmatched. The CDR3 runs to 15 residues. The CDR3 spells CASSQRTSGIETQYF. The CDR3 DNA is TGCGCCAGCAGCCAACGGACTAGCGGGATTGAGACCCAGTACTTC.

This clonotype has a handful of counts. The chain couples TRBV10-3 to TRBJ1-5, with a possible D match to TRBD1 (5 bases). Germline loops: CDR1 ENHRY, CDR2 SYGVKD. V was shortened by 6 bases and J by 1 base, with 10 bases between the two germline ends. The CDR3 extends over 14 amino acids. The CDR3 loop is CAISAGTSNQPQHF. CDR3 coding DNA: TGTGCCATCAGCGCCGGGACCAGCAATCAGCCCCAGCATTTT.

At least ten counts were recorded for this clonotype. CDR3 sequence (DNA): TGTGCCAGCAGTTTAGAACAGGGCACTGAAGCTTTCTTT. It specifies CASSLEQGTEAFF. This chain joins TRBV12-3 or TRBV12-4 and TRBJ1-1; the D gene is possibly TRBD1 (6 bases). Trimming stripped 1 base from V and 4 bases from J, with 7 bases between. The length of the CDR3 is 13 residues.

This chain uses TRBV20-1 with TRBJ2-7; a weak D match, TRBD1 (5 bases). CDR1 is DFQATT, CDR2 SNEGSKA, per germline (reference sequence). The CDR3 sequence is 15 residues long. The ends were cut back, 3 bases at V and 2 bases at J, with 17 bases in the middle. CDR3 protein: CSARDPTGRAYEQYF. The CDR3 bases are TGCAGTGCTAGGGATCCGACGGGCAGGGCCTACGAGCAGTACTTC.

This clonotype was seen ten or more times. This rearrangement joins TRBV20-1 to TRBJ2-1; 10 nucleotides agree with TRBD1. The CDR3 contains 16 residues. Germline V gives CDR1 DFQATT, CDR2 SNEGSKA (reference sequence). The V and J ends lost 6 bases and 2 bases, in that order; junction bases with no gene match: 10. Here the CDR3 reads CSAILRDRGAYNEQFF. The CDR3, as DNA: TGCAGTGCCATACTAAGGGACAGGGGCGCCTACAATGAGCAGTTCTTC.

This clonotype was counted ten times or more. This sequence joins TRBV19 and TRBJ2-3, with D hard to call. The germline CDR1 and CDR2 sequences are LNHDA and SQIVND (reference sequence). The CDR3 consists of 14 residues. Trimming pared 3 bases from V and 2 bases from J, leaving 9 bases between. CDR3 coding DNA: TGTGCCAGTAGTATCCAGCCTGCCACAGATACGCAGTATTTT. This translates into CASSIQPATDTQYF. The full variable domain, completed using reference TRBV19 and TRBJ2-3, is DGGITQSPKYLFRKEGQNVTLSCEQNLNHDAMYWYRQDPGQGLRLIYYSQIVNDFQKGDIAEGYSVSREKKESFPLTVTSAQKNPTAFYLCASSIQPATDTQYFGPGTRLTVL.

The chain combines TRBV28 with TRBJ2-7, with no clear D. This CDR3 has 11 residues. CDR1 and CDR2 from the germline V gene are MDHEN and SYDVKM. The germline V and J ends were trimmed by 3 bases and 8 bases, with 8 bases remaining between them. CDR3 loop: CASSFPEQQYF. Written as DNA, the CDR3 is TGTGCCAGCAGTTTCCCCGAACAGCAGTACTTC.

CDR3 loop: CSARDRQGGRETQYF. CDR3 DNA: TGCAGTGCTAGAGATCGCCAGGGCGGCCGAGAGACCCAGTACTTC. The chain carries TRBV20-1 and TRBJ2-5; weak D call: TRBD1 (5 bases). Germline V lookup: CDR1 DFQATT, CDR2 SNEGSKA (reference sequence). This CDR3 is 15 amino acids long. V gave up 0 bases and J gave up 4 bases, with 15 bases separating them.

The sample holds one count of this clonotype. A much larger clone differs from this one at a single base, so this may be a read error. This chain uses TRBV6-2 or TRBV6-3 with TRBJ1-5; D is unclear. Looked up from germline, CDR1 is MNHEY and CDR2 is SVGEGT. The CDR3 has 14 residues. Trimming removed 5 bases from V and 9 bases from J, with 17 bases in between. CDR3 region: CASSPELSRGPQHF. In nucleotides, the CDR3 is TGTGCCAGCAGTCCCGAACTCTCCCGGGGGCCCCAGCATTTT.

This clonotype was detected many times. The CDR3: CASSSGLARMFF. The CDR3 region has the DNA TGTGCCAGCAGCTCGGGACTAGCCAGGATGTTCTTC. The chain combines TRBV28 with TRBJ2-1; 9 positions agree with TRBD2. In germline, CDR1 is MDHEN, CDR2 SYDVKM. CDR3 size: 12 residues. J gave up 15 bases and V 6 bases, and 9 bases lay outside the gene matches.

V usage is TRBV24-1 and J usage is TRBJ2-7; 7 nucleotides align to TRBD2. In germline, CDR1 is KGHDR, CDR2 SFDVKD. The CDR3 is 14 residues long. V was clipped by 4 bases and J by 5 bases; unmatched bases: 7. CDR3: CATSERGSPHEQYF. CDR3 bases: TGTGCCACCAGTGAGCGGGGGTCGCCCCACGAGCAGTACTTC.

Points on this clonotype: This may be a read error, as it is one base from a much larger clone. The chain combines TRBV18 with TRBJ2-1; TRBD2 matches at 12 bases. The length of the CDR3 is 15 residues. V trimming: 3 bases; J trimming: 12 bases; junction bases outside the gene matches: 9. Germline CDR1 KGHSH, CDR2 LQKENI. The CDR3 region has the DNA TGTGCCAGCTCACCGACGACTAGCGGGAGCAGTGTGCAGTTCTTC. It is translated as CASSPTTSGSSVQFF.

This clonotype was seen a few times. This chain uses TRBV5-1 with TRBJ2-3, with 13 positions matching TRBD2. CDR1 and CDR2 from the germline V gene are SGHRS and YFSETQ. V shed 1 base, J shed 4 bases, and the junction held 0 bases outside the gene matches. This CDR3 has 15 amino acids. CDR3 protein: CASSLTSGRADTQYF. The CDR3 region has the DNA TGCGCCAGCAGCTTGACTAGCGGGAGGGCAGATACGCAGTATTTT.